The 23 T cell receptor beta chains below were found in one sample sequenced in a study of follicular helper T cells after annual influenza vaccination. Sequenced by immunoSEQ multiplex PCR; TCRdb stores in-frame clones only, minus some. The sample has about 11,000 clones, more than 75% seen once. Time point in this sample: 2014-2015 season, pre-vaccination. The source material was CXCR5- memory CD4+ T cells sorted from blood, sampled on the day of influenza vaccination. These receptors all come from an adult who received the influenza vaccine.

The V call is TRBV19, the J call TRBJ1-2; D unclear. The V gene's germline CDR1 is LNHDA and CDR2 SQIVND (reference sequence). The CDR3 spans 13 residues. Trimming pared 1 base from V and 4 bases from J, leaving 7 bases between. This CDR3 reads CASSIGDLYGYTF. The CDR3 nucleotides are TGTGCCAGTAGTATAGGAGACCTCTATGGCTACACCTTC.

The chain recombines TRBV29-1 with TRBJ2-1, with 8 positions matching TRBD2. Trimming cost V 0 bases and J 6 bases; bases outside gene matches: 10. Germline values: CDR1 SQVTM, CDR2 ANQGSEA. The length of the CDR3 is 16 residues. CDR3 coding DNA: TGCAGCGTTGAAGATCCCCGACTAGCGATAATCAATGAGCAGTTCTTC. Translated, it gives CSVEDPRLAIINEQFF.

The V call is TRBV6-1, the J call TRBJ2-2, with 10 bases that match TRBD2. CDR1 and CDR2 (germline): MNHNS, SASEGT. The V and J ends lost 5 bases and 6 bases, in that order; junction bases with no gene match: 15. The CDR3 covers 18 residues. CDR3 sequence (DNA): TGTGCCAGCAGTAAAGGGACGGGGGGAGCGGGGGGGCCCGGGGAGCTGTTTTTT. It is translated as CASSKGTGGAGGPGELFF.

J is TRBJ2-7 and V is TRBV10-3; 8 bases are shared with TRBD2. The CDR3 sequence is 14 residues long. Germline loops: CDR1 ENHRY, CDR2 SYGVKD. Trimming cost V 5 bases and J 6 bases; bases outside gene matches: 9. As DNA, the CDR3 is TGTGCCATCAGTAATAGCGGGACAACCCGCGAGCAGTACTTC. Protein: CAISNSGTTREQYF.

The chain is built from TRBV9 and TRBJ2-2; D is uncertain. The V end was cut by 0 bases, the J end by 8 bases, with 8 bases between. The CDR3 spans 13 residues. Germline CDR1 and CDR2: SGDLS and YYNGEE. CDR3: CASSVDGVGELFF. The CDR3 DNA is TGTGCCAGCAGCGTAGACGGAGTAGGGGAGCTGTTTTTT.

This clone showed up just a few times. The chain is built from TRBV5-1 and TRBJ2-7, with 7 bases lining up with TRBD1. The CDR3 spans 15 residues. V was clipped by 1 base and J by 4 bases; unmatched bases: 8. The germline CDR1 and CDR2 sequences are SGHRS and YFSETQ. The CDR3 bases are TGCGCCAGCAGCTTGAATCCAGGGGGATTTTACGAGCAGTACTTC. It specifies CASSLNPGGFYEQYF. Full variable domain (remainder filled in from reference TRBV5-1 and TRBJ2-7): KAGVTQTPRYLIKTRGQQVTLSCSPISGHRSVSWYQQTPGQGLQFLFEYFSETQRNKGNFPGRFSGRQFSNSRSEMNVSTLELGDSALYLCASSLNPGGFYEQYFGPGTRLTVT.

The gene calls are TRBV6-6 and TRBJ1-1; tentative D call: TRBD1 (5 bases). Germline CDR1 is MNHNY and CDR2 is SVGAGI (reference sequence). The CDR3 spans 16 residues. V dropped 0 bases and J dropped 3 bases, with 14 bases sitting between them. This CDR3 reads CASSYSKSGSDTEAFF. CDR3 bases: TGTGCCAGCAGTTACTCGAAGTCAGGGTCCGACACTGAAGCTTTCTTT.

The chain is built from TRBV18 and TRBJ1-4; D gene ambiguous. The CDR3 has 15 amino acids. From germline, CDR1 is KGHSH and CDR2 LQKENI. Trimming took 2 bases from V and 6 from J, leaving 13 bases between them. DNA of the CDR3: TGTGCCAGCTCACCAATAAGATCGCGGGATGAAAAACTGTTTTTT. This sequence encodes CASSPIRSRDEKLFF.

The chain carries TRBV5-8 and TRBJ2-7; possible D gene TRBD1, 5 bases. Germline CDR1 reads SGHTS; CDR2 reads YDEGEE. Deletions cut 0 bases from V and 3 bases from J, with 13 bases between. This CDR3 contains 15 residues. CDR3 protein: CASSLEGQGNYEQYF. Here the CDR3 DNA reads TGTGCCAGCAGCTTGGAAGGCCAGGGCAACTACGAGCAGTACTTC.

The chain employs TRBV29-1 and TRBJ2-2; TRBD1 agrees at 7 bases. This CDR3 is 14 amino acids long. The V and J ends lost 5 bases and 1 base, in that order; junction bases with no gene match: 4. Germline V gene data show CDR1 as SQVTM and CDR2 as ANQGSEA. CDR3 protein: CSVLGQMNTGELFF. CDR3 in DNA: TGCAGCGTTCTGGGACAGATGAACACCGGGGAGCTGTTTTTT.

With respect to this clone: The junction departs from germline at one end; a sequencing error may be responsible. The same CDR3 can be traced to other DNA sequences in this sample. The chain uses TRBV9 and TRBJ2-1; 11 bases are shared with TRBD2. The CDR3 covers 15 residues. Germline V gene sequence: CDR1 SGDLS, CDR2 YYNGEE. The CDR3 DNA reads TGTGCCAGCAGCCCCCGACTAGCGGGAAGGAATGAGCAATTCTTC. Protein sequence: CASSPRLAGRNEQFF.

The V and J genes are TRBV9 and TRBJ2-1; D unresolved. There are 17 residues in the CDR3. V was pared by 3 bases and J by 5 bases, with 21 bases between. The V gene's germline CDR1 is SGDLS and CDR2 YYNGEE. The CDR3, as DNA: TGTGCCAGCAGCGCGCAAGACATGGGTCCGGCTAACAATGAGCAGTTCTTC. This translates into CASSAQDMGPANNEQFF.

This clone was counted a few times. The chain employs TRBV5-4 and TRBJ2-3, with TRBD2 identical over 9 bases. The CDR3 length is 14 residues. The V gene end was trimmed by 3 bases and the J gene end by 6 bases; junction bases not matched to a gene: 5. From germline, CDR1 is SGHNT and CDR2 YYREEE (reference sequence). CDR3 loop: CASSSRGGLDTQYF. CDR3 nucleotide sequence: TGTGCCAGCAGCTCGCGGGGGGGCCTGGATACGCAGTATTTT.

This clone was detected a few times. The V gene is TRBV4-2, the J gene TRBJ2-7, with 9 bases fitting TRBD1. The ends lost 0 bases at V and 0 bases at J; junction bases unmatched: 9. CDR1 LGHNA and CDR2 YNFKEQ come from the germline V gene. The CDR3 is 18 residues long. The CDR3 region is CASSQDQGTGTISYEQYF. The CDR3 region has the DNA TGTGCCAGCAGCCAAGATCAGGGGACAGGGACTATCTCCTACGAGCAGTACTTC.

V and J are TRBV7-2 and TRBJ1-1; weak D call: TRBD1 (5 bases). In germline, CDR1 is SGHTA, CDR2 FQGNSA. There are 17 residues in the CDR3. V was clipped by 5 bases and J by 5 bases, with 24 bases between them. This CDR3 reads CASSQRSQGNRRTEAFF. The CDR3, as DNA: TGTGCCAGCAGCCAAAGATCCCAGGGCAACCGGAGGACTGAAGCTTTCTTT.

This chain joins TRBV9 and TRBJ2-1; 11 nucleotides align to TRBD2. This CDR3 is built from 19 residues. Germline-derived CDR1 and CDR2 are SGDLS and YYNGEE. Trimming removed 4 bases from V and 2 bases from J; junction bases left unmatched: 14. CDR3 residues: CASSPTPPGLAAPYNEQFF. The CDR3 DNA is TGTGCCAGCAGCCCTACCCCGCCGGGACTAGCGGCCCCCTACAATGAGCAGTTCTTC.

The chain has TRBV5-4 and TRBJ1-1; D is undetermined. Trimming took off 0 bases at V and 5 bases at J, with 14 bases between the two ends. The germline V gene encodes CDR1 SGHNT and CDR2 YYREEE (reference sequence). This CDR3 contains 15 residues. This CDR3 is CASSLAAKRGTEAFF. For the CDR3, the DNA is TGTGCCAGCAGCTTGGCGGCGAAGCGAGGTACTGAAGCTTTCTTT.

This clone was observed a few times. The CDR3 DNA is TGTGCCAGCAGTGACGGGCTAGGGCCCCAGCATTTT. Translation: CASSDGLGPQHF. The chain uses TRBV25-1 and TRBJ1-5; D gene uncertain. Germline loops: CDR1 MGHDK, CDR2 SYGVNS. The CDR3 is 12 residues long. V gave up 3 bases and J gave up 9 bases, with 9 bases separating them. Complete variable domain (other parts from reference TRBV25-1 and TRBJ1-5): EADIYQTPRYLVIGTGKKITLECSQTMGHDKMYWYQQDPGMELHLIHYSYGVNSTEKGDLSSESTVSRIRTEHFPLTLESARPSHTSQYLCASSDGLGPQHFGDGTRLSIL.

This chain connects TRBV9 to TRBJ2-5; 7 nucleotides match TRBD2. V lost 4 bases and J lost 1; bases outside the gene matches: 10. The germline V gene has CDR1 SGDLS and CDR2 YYNGEE. The length of the CDR3 is 16 residues. The CDR3 coding sequence is TGTGCCAGCAGCAGCGTTGGGGGGAGGGCCCAAGAGACCCAGTACTTC. Translated, it gives CASSSVGGRAQETQYF.

About this clone: The sample contains more than one DNA sequence encoding this CDR3. The chain joins TRBV10-2 to TRBJ2-7, with 9 bases identical to TRBD1. With V trimmed by 7 bases and J by 4 bases, 5 bases remained unmatched. Germline loops: CDR1 WSHSY, CDR2 SAAADI. The CDR3 covers 13 residues. The CDR3 nucleotides read TGCGCCAGCACGCCGGGACAGGGTTACGAGCAGTACTTC. The encoded protein is CASTPGQGYEQYF.

The genes are TRBV28 and TRBJ2-2; possible D gene TRBD2, 5 bases. Germline CDR1 MDHEN, CDR2 SYDVKM. This CDR3 contains 16 residues. V was cut by 3 bases and J by 5 bases, with 16 bases left in between. CDR3 sequence: CASSFVRTPGTGELFF. In DNA, the CDR3 is TGTGCCAGCAGTTTCGTCCGTACTCCGGGGACCGGGGAGCTGTTTTTT.

The gene calls are TRBV6-5 and TRBJ2-7, with D unresolved. Between the trimmed V and J ends, which lost 5 bases and 3 bases, there was a span of 11 bases. From germline, CDR1 is MNHEY and CDR2 SVGAGI. CDR3 length: 13 residues. The CDR3 here is CASSPRGDYEQYF. CDR3 coding DNA: TGTGCCAGCAGTCCCAGAGGAGACTACGAGCAGTACTTC.

The chain employs TRBV4-3 and TRBJ2-1, with D possibly being TRBD2 (6 bases). This CDR3 is built from 18 residues. V was trimmed by 0 bases and J by 1 base, leaving 16 bases between them. Germline V gives CDR1 LGHNA, CDR2 YSLEER. The chain's CDR3 is CASSQDGGLGGSYNEQFF. Written as DNA, the CDR3 is TGCGCCAGCAGCCAAGATGGGGGTTTGGGGGGATCCTACAATGAGCAGTTCTTC.